This TCR beta chain was identified in a study of CD8 T cells in Susac syndrome. Study results and caveats: Maximal CD8+ clonal expansion in Susac was observed within TEMRA cells and among active patients.

RNA was extracted with the RNeasy kit, and a quantity of about 0.45 to 1 ug was reverse transcribed using random hexamers. One entry per CDR3 protein results from TCRdb running MiXCR on the immunoSEQ multiplex PCR reads. The profile shows 75,000 or so distinct CDR3 sequences, approximately 95% of them singletons. Notes on this clonotype: As yet, its antigen is unknown.

The TEMRA cells underwent FACS enrichment, while the CD8+ and CD4+ T cells underwent negative isolation. Germline loops: CDR1 LGHNA, CDR2 YSLEER. V gave up 0 bases and J gave up 5 bases, with 5 bases separating them. The CDR3 loop spans 13 amino acids. The sequenced sample was CD8+ T cells from PBMCs. The TCR sequence derives from a human donor with Susac syndrome. The chain couples TRBV4-3 to TRBJ1-5; D may be TRBD1 (5 bases). CDR3 loop: CASSQDRDQPQHF. The CDR3 DNA sequence: TGCGCCAGCAGCCAAGACAGGGATCAGCCCCAGCATTTT.